A single T cell receptor (beta chain) is shown here with its context. Its specificity is unknown. The length of the CDR3 is 15 residues. Germline CDR1 and CDR2: SGDLS and YYNGEE. The sample belongs to a study of CXCR3-negative and CXCR3-positive naive CD8 T cells. Through 5' RACE with UMI labels, the TRB cDNA libraries were prepared. TCRdb reprocessed the 5' RACE reads, keeping one entry per CDR3 protein, no DNA. This table holds 50,000 to 65,000 distinct CDR3 sequences. Study-level findings and limits: TRB CDR3s were more hydrophobic in CXCR3-positive than in CXCR3-negative naive cells. Upon cryopreservation, CXCR3 expression partially decreased, and most assays used fresh PBMCs. Similar TRBV-TRBJ usage characterized naive CXCR3-negative and CXCR3-positive cells; memory cells differed.

The source of this sequence is a human donor in good health. Some clones in this sample may be carry-over from other donors' samples. The chain recombines TRBV9 with TRBJ2-2. The sample was naive CXCR3+ CD8+ T cells from blood. Subset specified: CD45RO-CCR7+CD27+CD95- naive CD8+ T cells expressing CXCR3 (TNR3+). CDR3: CASTRRIANTGELFF.